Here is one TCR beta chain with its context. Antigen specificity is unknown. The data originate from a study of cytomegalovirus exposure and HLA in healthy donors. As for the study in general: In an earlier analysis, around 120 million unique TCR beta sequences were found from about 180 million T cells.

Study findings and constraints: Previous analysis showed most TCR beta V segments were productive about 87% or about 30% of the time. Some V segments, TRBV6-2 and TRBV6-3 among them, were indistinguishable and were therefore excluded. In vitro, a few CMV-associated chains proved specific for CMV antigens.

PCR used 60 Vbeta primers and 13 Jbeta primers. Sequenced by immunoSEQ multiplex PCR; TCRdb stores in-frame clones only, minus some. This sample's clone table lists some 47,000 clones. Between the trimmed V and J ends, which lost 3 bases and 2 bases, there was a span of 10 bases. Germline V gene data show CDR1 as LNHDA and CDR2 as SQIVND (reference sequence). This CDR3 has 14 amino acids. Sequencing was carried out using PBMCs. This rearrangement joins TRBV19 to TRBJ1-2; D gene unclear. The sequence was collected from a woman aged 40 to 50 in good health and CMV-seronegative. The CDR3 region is CASSIQSPNYGYTF. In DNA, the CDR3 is TGTGCCAGTAGTATCCAGTCGCCCAACTATGGCTACACCTTC.